This TCR beta chain emerged from a study of T cell responses to AZD1222 COVID-19 vaccine. This CDR3 is 15 amino acids long. From germline, CDR1 is SGHRS and CDR2 YFSETQ. The V and J ends lost 4 bases and 1 base respectively, with 11 bases between them. Assay used: immunoSEQ multiplex PCR; TCRdb lists only in-frame clones, some missing. The table lists about 160,000 clones, 94% of them singletons. The receptor comes from an adult who received the AZD1222 COVID-19 vaccine. The sample here was peripheral blood, taken 28 days after the second AZD1222 dose. J is TRBJ2-2 and V is TRBV5-1, with a tentative D call TRBD2 (5 bases). Here the CDR3 DNA reads TGCGCCAGCAGCCTTTTAGGAGGGAACACCGGGGAGCTGTTTTTT. Residues: CASSLLGGNTGELFF.